The rows below give T cell receptor beta chains drawn from one sample of a study of glioma-infiltrating T cells after dendritic cell vaccination. The data were produced by immunoSEQ multiplex PCR, yet TCRdb's version contains in-frame clones alone and is incomplete. Seen here are 40,000 or so clones, around four fifths observed once, and the top ten hold roughly 7.7%. The specimen was blood, collected before dendritic cell vaccination. These receptors came from a human donor with glioblastoma. The CDR3 runs from the conserved cysteine through the conserved F or W. Each record gives: CDR3 protein, CDR3 DNA, D gene, clone size, J gene, V gene. A D gene is named only where the DNA matches it firmly. Clone sizes are given selectively: once, few, many, or a class where the clone is expanded.

CDR3: CASSFRRREANYGYTF
DNA: TGTGCCAGCAGTTTTAGGCGTCGGGAGGCTAACTATGGCTACACCTTC
D: NA
size: few
J: TRBJ1-2
V: TRBV27

CDR3: CASSIPSTDTQYF
DNA: TGTGCCAGCAGTATCCCTAGCACAGATACGCAGTATTTT
D: NA
size: NA
J: TRBJ2-3
V: TRBV27

CDR3: CASSLTGRGTGELFF
DNA: TGTGCCAGCAGCCTGACGGGCAGGGGCACCGGGGAGCTGTTTTTT
D: NA
size: NA
J: TRBJ2-2
V: TRBV11-2

CDR3: CASSRETSGGISYEQYF
DNA: TGTGCCAGCAGCCGAGAAACTAGCGGGGGGATTTCCTACGAGCAGTACTTC
D: TRBD2
size: once
J: TRBJ2-7
V: TRBV7-6

CDR3: CASSPSQLAGFTDTQYF
DNA: TGCGCCAGCAGCCCTTCCCAACTAGCGGGGTTTACAGATACGCAGTATTTT
D: TRBD2
size: NA
J: TRBJ2-3
V: TRBV4-1

CDR3: CASSLATGTDTQYF
DNA: TGTGCCAGCAGCTTAGCGACTGGCACAGATACGCAGTATTTT
D: NA
size: NA
J: TRBJ2-3
V: TRBV7-3

CDR3: CASTVGGLSDTQYF
DNA: TGTGCCAGCACGGTGGGGGGGCTTTCAGATACGCAGTATTTT
D: NA
size: NA
J: TRBJ2-3
V: TRBV6-1

CDR3: CASSQDLKNQPQHF
DNA: TGTGCCAGCAGCCAGGACTTGAAAAATCAGCCCCAGCATTTT
D: NA
size: NA
J: TRBJ1-5
V: TRBV4-2

CDR3: CASSFNRGQGLYGYTF
DNA: TGTGCCAGTAGTTTTAATCGGGGACAGGGCCTCTATGGCTACACCTTC
D: TRBD1
size: NA
J: TRBJ1-2
V: TRBV19

CDR3: CASSRDKHEKLFF
DNA: TGTGCCAGTAGCCGGGACAAGCACGAAAAACTGTTTTTT
D: NA
size: few
J: TRBJ1-4
V: TRBV19

CDR3: CAWERNTEAFF
DNA: TGTGCCTGGGAGAGGAACACTGAAGCTTTCTTT
D: NA
size: few
J: TRBJ1-1
V: TRBV30

CDR3: CASSLGATRSYEQYF
DNA: TGTGCCAGCAGCTTAGGGGCCACCCGCTCCTACGAGCAGTACTTC
D: NA
size: NA
J: TRBJ2-7
V: TRBV7-2

CDR3: CASSLDGDTGELFF
DNA: TGTGCCAGCAGCTTAGACGGGGATACCGGGGAGCTGTTTTTT
D: NA
size: NA
J: TRBJ2-2
V: TRBV11-2

CDR3: CASSSATGVKRGYTF
DNA: TGTGCCAGCAGTTCCGCGACAGGGGTAAAACGAGGCTACACCTTC
D: TRBD1
size: NA
J: TRBJ1-2
V: TRBV27

CDR3: CASSPQGADYGYTF
DNA: TGTGCCAGCTCACCTCAGGGGGCGGACTATGGCTACACCTTC
D: TRBD1
size: NA
J: TRBJ1-2
V: TRBV18

CDR3: CASSIGGVGPQHF
DNA: TGTGCCAGTAGTATTGGGGGGGTTGGGCCCCAGCATTTT
D: NA
size: NA
J: TRBJ1-5
V: TRBV19